Below, 7 T cell receptor beta chains from the same sample are listed, as sequenced in a study of blood T cell repertoires in COVID-19. Using immunoSEQ multiplex PCR, the repertoire was profiled, and TCRdb retains in-frame clones only, with some absent. This table has some 460,000 clones, roughly 91% appearing once. Sequencing input: peripheral blood. The source is a woman aged 30 to 39 with acute or convalescent COVID-19.

This chain joins TRBV14 and TRBJ2-7; the D is unclear. Trimming shortened V by 0 bases and J by 7 bases, and 10 bases separated the two germline ends. There are 13 residues in the CDR3. Germline V gives CDR1 SGHDN, CDR2 FVKESK. The chain's CDR3 is CASSQDLQAEQYF. The CDR3 DNA reads as TGTGCCAGCAGCCAAGATTTGCAGGCGGAGCAGTACTTC.

This chain uses TRBV19 with TRBJ1-2; D may be TRBD1 (6 bases). Trimming removed 4 bases at V and 2 bases at J, with 14 bases between. Germline CDR1 and CDR2: LNHDA and SQIVND (reference sequence). The CDR3 totals 15 residues. CDR3 DNA: TGTGCCAGTAGTAATGGGAGGGGGATGAACTATGGCTACACCTTC. Translation: CASSNGRGMNYGYTF.

The chain employs TRBV7-9 and TRBJ2-7; TRBD1 might be the D (6 bases). Germline CDR1 is SEHNR and CDR2 is FQNEAQ (reference sequence). The CDR3 loop spans 15 amino acids. Trimming took off 5 bases at V and 2 bases at J, with 16 bases between the two ends. The CDR3 reads CASSGGRSVAYEQYF. In nucleotides, the CDR3 is TGTGCCAGCAGCGGGGGCCGTTCTGTTGCCTACGAGCAGTACTTC.

This chain joins TRBV5-1 and TRBJ1-4; D uncertain. Per the germline V gene, CDR1 is SGHRS and CDR2 is YFSETQ. V lost 0 bases and J lost 8, with 17 bases in between. This CDR3 is built from 16 residues. CDR3 in amino acids: CASSLGERGGNEKLFF. In nucleotides, the CDR3 is TGCGCCAGCAGCTTGGGGGAGCGAGGAGGTAACGAAAAACTGTTTTTT.

The CDR3 DNA reads as TGTGCCAGTAGTACGCCAGACAGGGGTCGGAATCAGCCCCAGCATTTT. This gives the protein CASSTPDRGRNQPQHF. V and J are TRBV19 and TRBJ1-5; TRBD1 agrees at 8 bases. The germline gives CDR1 LNHDA, CDR2 SQIVND (reference sequence). The J segment lost 4 bases and the V segment lost 4 bases, leaving 9 bases of the junction unmatched. CDR3 length: 16 residues.

The V and J genes are TRBV7-3 and TRBJ1-1, with 7 bases lining up with TRBD1. J was trimmed by 1 base and V by 6 bases; bases with no gene match: 5. CDR1 SGHTA and CDR2 FQGTGA come from the germline V gene. The CDR3 extends over 14 amino acids. The CDR3: CASSLGQSNTEAFF. The CDR3 DNA reads as TGTGCCAGCAGTTTGGGACAGTCGAACACTGAAGCTTTCTTT.

The J gene is TRBJ1-2, the V gene TRBV14; D call uncertain. The germline CDR1 and CDR2 sequences are SGHDN and FVKESK. Trimming pared 4 bases from V and 0 bases from J, leaving 9 bases between. CDR3 length: 14 amino acids. Written as DNA, the CDR3 is TGTGCCAGCAGCCGTAAACAGTCTAACTATGGCTACACCTTC. Translated, it gives CASSRKQSNYGYTF.